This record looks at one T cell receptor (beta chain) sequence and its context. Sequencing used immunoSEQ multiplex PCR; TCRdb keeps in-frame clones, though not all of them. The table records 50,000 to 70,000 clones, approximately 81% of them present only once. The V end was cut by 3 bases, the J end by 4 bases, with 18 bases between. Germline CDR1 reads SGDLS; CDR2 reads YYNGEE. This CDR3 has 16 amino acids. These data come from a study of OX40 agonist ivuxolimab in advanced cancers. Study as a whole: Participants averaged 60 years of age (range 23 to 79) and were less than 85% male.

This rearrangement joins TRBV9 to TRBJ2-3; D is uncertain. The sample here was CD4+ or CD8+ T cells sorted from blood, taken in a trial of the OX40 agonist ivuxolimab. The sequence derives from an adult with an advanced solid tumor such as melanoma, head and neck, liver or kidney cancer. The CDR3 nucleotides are TGTGCCAGCAGCGCCTCCGCCGTCGTAGGTGCAGATACGCAGTATTTT. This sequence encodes CASSASAVVGADTQYF.